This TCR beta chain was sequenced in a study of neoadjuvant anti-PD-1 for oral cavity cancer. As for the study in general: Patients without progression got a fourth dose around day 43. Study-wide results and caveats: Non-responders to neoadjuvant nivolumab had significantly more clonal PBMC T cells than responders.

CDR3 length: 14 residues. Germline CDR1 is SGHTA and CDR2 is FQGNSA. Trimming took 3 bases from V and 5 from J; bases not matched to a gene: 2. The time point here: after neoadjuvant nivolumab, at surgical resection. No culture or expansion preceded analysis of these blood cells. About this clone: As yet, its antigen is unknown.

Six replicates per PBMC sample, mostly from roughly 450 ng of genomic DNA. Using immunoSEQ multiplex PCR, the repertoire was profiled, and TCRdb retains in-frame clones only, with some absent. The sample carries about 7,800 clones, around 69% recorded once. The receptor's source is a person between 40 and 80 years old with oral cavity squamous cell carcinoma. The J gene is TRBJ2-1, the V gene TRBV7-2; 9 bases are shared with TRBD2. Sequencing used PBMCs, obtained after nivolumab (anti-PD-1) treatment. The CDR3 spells CASSFSSGDNEQFF. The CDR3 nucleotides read TGTGCCAGCAGCTTCTCTAGCGGGGACAATGAGCAGTTCTTC.